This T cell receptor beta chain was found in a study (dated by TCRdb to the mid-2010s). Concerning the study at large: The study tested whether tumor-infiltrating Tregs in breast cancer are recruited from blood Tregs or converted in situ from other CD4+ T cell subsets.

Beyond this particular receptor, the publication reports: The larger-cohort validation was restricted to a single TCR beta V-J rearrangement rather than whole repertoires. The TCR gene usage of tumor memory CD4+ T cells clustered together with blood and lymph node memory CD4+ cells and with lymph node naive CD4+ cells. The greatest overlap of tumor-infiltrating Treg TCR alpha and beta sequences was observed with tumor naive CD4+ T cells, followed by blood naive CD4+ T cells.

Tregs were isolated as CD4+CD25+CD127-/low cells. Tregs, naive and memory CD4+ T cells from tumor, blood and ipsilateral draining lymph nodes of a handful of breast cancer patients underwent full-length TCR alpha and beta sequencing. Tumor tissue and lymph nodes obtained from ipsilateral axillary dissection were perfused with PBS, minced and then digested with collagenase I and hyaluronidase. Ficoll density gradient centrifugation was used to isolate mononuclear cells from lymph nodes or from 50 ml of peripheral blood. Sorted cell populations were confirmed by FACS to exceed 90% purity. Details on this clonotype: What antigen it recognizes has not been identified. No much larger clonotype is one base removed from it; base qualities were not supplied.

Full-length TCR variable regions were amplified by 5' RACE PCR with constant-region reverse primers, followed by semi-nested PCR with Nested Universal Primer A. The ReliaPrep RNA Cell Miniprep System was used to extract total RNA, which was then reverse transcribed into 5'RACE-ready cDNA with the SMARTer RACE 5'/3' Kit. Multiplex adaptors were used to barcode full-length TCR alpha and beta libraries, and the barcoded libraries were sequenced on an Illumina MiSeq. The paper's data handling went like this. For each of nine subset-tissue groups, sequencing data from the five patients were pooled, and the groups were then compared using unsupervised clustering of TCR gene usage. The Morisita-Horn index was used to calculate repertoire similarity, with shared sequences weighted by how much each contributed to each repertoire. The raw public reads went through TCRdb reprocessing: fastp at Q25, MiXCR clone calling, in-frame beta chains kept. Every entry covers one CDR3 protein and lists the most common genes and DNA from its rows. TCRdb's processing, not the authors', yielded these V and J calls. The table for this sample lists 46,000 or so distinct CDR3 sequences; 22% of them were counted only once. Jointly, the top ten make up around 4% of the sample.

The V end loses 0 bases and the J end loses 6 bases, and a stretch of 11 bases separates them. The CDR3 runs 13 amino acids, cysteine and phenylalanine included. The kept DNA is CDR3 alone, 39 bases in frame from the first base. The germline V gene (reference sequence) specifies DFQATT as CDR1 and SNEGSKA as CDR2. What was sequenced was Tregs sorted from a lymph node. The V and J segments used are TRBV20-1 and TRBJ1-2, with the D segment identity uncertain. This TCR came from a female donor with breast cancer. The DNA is TGCAGTGCTAGAGATTCTACCCAGGATGGCTACACCTTC. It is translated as CSARDSTQDGYTF.